This T cell receptor beta chain derives from a study of T-cell reconstitution after alpha-beta-depleted transplantation in children. Findings and limits, study-wide: Several hundred graft clones that had expanded were reportedly the source of alpha-beta T cells about two months after transplant.

Trimming pared 2 bases from V and 3 bases from J, leaving 18 bases between. Germline V gives CDR1 SGHTA, CDR2 FQGTGA. CDR3 length: 17 residues. Using unique molecular identifiers, the investigators prepared the TCRbeta library. TCRdb recomputed calls from the PCR reads with MiXCR, one row per CDR3 protein. Here the sample spans 300,000 to 350,000 distinct CDR3 sequences, around 25% being singletons. Turning to this clonotype: The antigen is undetermined.

The chain couples TRBV7-3 to TRBJ2-3; the D gene is possibly TRBD1 (5 bases). The sequence was collected from a male patient between 5 and 17 years old who had a stem cell transplant for acute lymphoblastic leukemia, so the T cells may come from the graft donor. The sample here was PBMCs, mostly from graft donor cells, taken 180 days after TCRalphabeta/CD19-depleted stem cell transplant. The CDR3 DNA is TGTGCCAGCAGCTTATGGGCCAGGGATAGAGTAACAGATACGCAGTATTTT. Translating it yields CASSLWARDRVTDTQYF.